Presented here are 24 T cell receptor beta chains from one specimen sequenced in a study of Graves' ophthalmopathy and Graves' hyperthyroidism. As the template, RNA transcripts were used to amplify TCR beta CDR3 regions. Second-round multiplex PCR came after a first-round RT-PCR that employed HTBI primers. TCRdb ran MiXCR on the multiplex PCR reads and lists one entry per CDR3 protein. The sample holds around 670,000 distinct CDR3 sequences; about 44% are singletons and the top ten take roughly 45%. Sequencing used peripheral blood. Receptors were obtained from an adult man with Graves' ophthalmopathy.

This clonotype has a count of ten or more. At one end the junction does not follow the germline gene, possibly because of a read error. The gene calls are TRBV7-7 and TRBJ2-5; D not resolved. This CDR3 spans 13 amino acids. The V gene's germline CDR1 is SSHAT and CDR2 FNYEAQ (reference sequence). CDR3 amino acids: CASSLFLWETQYF. The CDR3 region has the DNA TGTGCTAGCAGCTTATTTCTATGGGAGACCCAGTACTTC. The whole variable domain, filled in from reference TRBV7-7 and TRBJ2-5, reads GAGVSQSPRYKVTKRGQDVTLRCDPISSHATLYWYQQALGQGPEFLTYFNYEAQPDKSGLPSDRFSAERPEGSISTLTIQRTEQRDSAMYRCASSLFLWETQYFGPGTRLLVL.

The rearrangement uses TRBV29-1 and TRBJ1-2; no firm D call. The germline CDR1 and CDR2 sequences are SQVTM and ANQGSEA. V was pared by 8 bases and J by 6 bases, with 16 bases between. This CDR3 contains 12 residues. The CDR3 here is CSFSDTADGYTF. The DNA for the CDR3 is TGCAGCTTCTCTGACACTGCGGATGGCTACACCTTC. The complete variable domain, with remaining parts taken from reference TRBV29-1 and TRBJ1-2, reads SAVISQKPSRDICQRGTSLTIQCQVDSQVTMMFWYRQQPGQSLTLIATANQGSEATYESGFVIDKFPISRPNLTFSTLTVSNMSPEDSSIYLCSFSDTADGYTFGSGTRLTVV.

The V call is TRBV15, the J call TRBJ1-4, with unresolved D. The germline gives CDR1 LNHNV, CDR2 YYDKDF (reference sequence). Trimming left V 10 bases short and J 2 bases short, with 14 bases between. The CDR3 is made up of 14 amino acids. The CDR3 sequence: CASSEDGTNEKLFF. The CDR3, as DNA: TGTGCCAGCAGTGAAGACGGTACTAATGAAAAACTGTTTTTT. Supplemented by reference TRBV15 and TRBJ1-4, the full variable domain reads DAMVIQNPRYQVTQFGKPVTLSCSQTLNHNVMYWYQQKSSQAPKLLFHYYDKDFNNEADTPDNFQSRRPNTSFCFLDIRSPGLGDTAMYLCASSEDGTNEKLFFGSGTQLSVL.

In the case of this clonotype: No conserved phenylalanine or tryptophan ends this CDR3, so it is likely a read error. Because the CDR3's place on the DNA is in doubt, the DNA is left out and the CDR3 is given as listed by TCRdb. The J gene is TRBJ1-2, the V gene TRBV15; the table's D call TRBD1 went unverified against the DNA. A total of 11 residues make up the CDR3, ends included. Per the germline V gene, CDR1 is LNHNV and CDR2 is YYDKDF (reference sequence). The CDR3 spells CATSGGTAYIL.

The chain employs TRBV7-2 and TRBJ2-3; 8 positions agree with TRBD2. V shed 6 bases and J 7 bases; nucleotides not matched to a gene: 9. In germline, CDR1 is SGHTA, CDR2 FQGNSA. This CDR3 spans 14 amino acids. The CDR3 DNA sequence: TGTGCCAGCAGTCTAAGCGGGAGTCGAAATACGCAGTATTTT. The encoded protein is CASSLSGSRNTQYF.

The chain links TRBV25-1 to TRBJ2-2, with D tentatively TRBD2 (6 bases). The CDR3 sequence is 15 residues long. V shed 8 bases and J shed 5 bases, with 18 bases lying between them. Germline CDR1 MGHDK, CDR2 SYGVNS. The CDR3 sequence: CASSSAGGQTGELFF. DNA for the CDR3: TGTGCCAGCTCATCAGCTGGAGGGCAGACCGGGGAGCTGTTTTTT.

This clonotype was counted many times. The CDR3 DNA reads as TGTGCCAGCAGCGGTAGCGGGAGGGGCTCCTACGAGCAGTACTTC. Translation gives CASSGSGRGSYEQYF. The chain employs TRBV9 and TRBJ2-7; 11 nucleotides line up with TRBD2. J gave up 0 bases and V 3 bases, and 2 bases lay outside the gene matches. The CDR3 totals 15 residues. The germline V gene encodes CDR1 SGDLS and CDR2 YYNGEE.

V usage is TRBV11-1 and J usage is TRBJ2-7, with a tentative D call TRBD1 (6 bases). This CDR3 comprises 14 residues. Trimming removed 3 bases at V and 3 bases at J, with 12 bases between. Looked up from germline, CDR1 is SGHAT and CDR2 is FQDESV (reference sequence). This CDR3 is CASSLADRYYEQYF. The CDR3 DNA is TGTGCCAGCAGCTTGGCCGACAGGTACTACGAGCAGTACTTC.

The chain links TRBV20-1 to TRBJ2-7; 8 positions match TRBD1. The CDR3 totals 11 residues. With V trimmed by 3 bases and J by 9 bases, 4 bases remained unmatched. Germline CDR1 is DFQATT and CDR2 is SNEGSKA (reference sequence). CDR3: CSASMGTGQYF. The CDR3 nucleotides are TGCAGTGCTAGTATGGGGACAGGGCAGTACTTC.

This clonotype showed up just a few times. Germline is not matched at one junction end, which may reflect a read error. The chain joins TRBV10-3 to TRBJ1-2, with a weak D call TRBD1 (5 bases). From germline, CDR1 is ENHRY and CDR2 SYGVKD. CDR3 length: 16 amino acids. The CDR3 region is CASSSPDSGGALSYTF. Written as DNA, the CDR3 is TGTGCCAGCAGTTCCCCCGATTCGGGAGGGGCCCTTAGTTACACCTTC.

V gene TRBV5-1 combines with J gene TRBJ2-7, with D possibly TRBD2 on 6 matching bases. V was cut by 4 bases and J by 2 bases, with 10 bases left in between. CDR1 and CDR2 from the germline V gene are SGHRS and YFSETQ. The CDR3 has 13 residues. DNA of the CDR3: TGCGCCAGCAGCGTGGAGGGCACCTACGAGCAGTACTTC. This encodes CASSVEGTYEQYF. Filled out from reference TRBV5-1 and TRBJ2-7, the complete variable domain reads KAGVTQTPRYLIKTRGQQVTLSCSPISGHRSVSWYQQTPGQGLQFLFEYFSETQRNKGNFPGRFSGRQFSNSRSEMNVSTLELGDSALYLCASSVEGTYEQYFGPGTRLTVT.

This clonotype was detected only a few times. A single base separates this from a much larger clone, so it may be a read error. This chain links TRBV7-9 with TRBJ2-5; D is possibly TRBD1 or TRBD2 (5 bases each). The germline V gene has CDR1 SEHNR and CDR2 FQNEAQ (reference sequence). The germline V and J ends were trimmed by 4 bases and 5 bases, with 11 bases remaining between them. The CDR3 consists of 13 residues. The CDR3 sequence: CASSSAAGETQYF. CDR3 nucleotides: TGTGCCAGCAGCTCAGCGGCAGGGGAGACCCAGTACTTC.

DNA for the CDR3: TGTGCCAGCAGTTGGGAGTTCCGGACAGTGGGCGAATATGGCTACACCTTC. It yields the protein CASSWEFRTVGEYGYTF. This rearrangement joins TRBV6-5 to TRBJ1-2; D possibly corresponds to TRBD1 (6 bases). V gave up 4 bases and J gave up 5 bases, with 23 bases separating them. CDR1 is MNHEY and CDR2 is SVGAGI in the germline V gene. The CDR3 is 17 residues long.

This clonotype was found many times. The chain is built from TRBV10-3 and TRBJ2-2; 10 nucleotides match TRBD2. Germline V gene lookup returns CDR1 ENHRY and CDR2 SYGVKD. The CDR3 has 17 amino acids. J was trimmed by 3 bases and V by 8 bases; bases with no gene match: 12. CDR3 in amino acids: CAISQREGRGYTGELFF. Written as DNA, the CDR3 is TGTGCCATCTCCCAGCGGGAGGGCCGCGGCTACACCGGGGAGCTGTTTTTT.

The chain joins TRBV4-2 to TRBJ2-5; D is unresolved. V was shortened by 2 bases and J by 0 bases, with 7 bases between the two germline ends. The CDR3 runs to 14 residues. The V gene's germline CDR1 is LGHNA and CDR2 YNFKEQ. The CDR3 is CASSQQSYQETQYF. CDR3 in DNA: TGTGCCAGCAGCCAACAGTCGTACCAAGAGACCCAGTACTTC.

This rearrangement joins TRBV10-3 to TRBJ2-5, with D perhaps TRBD2 (5 bases). Trimming shortened V by 10 bases and J by 1 base, and 16 bases separated the two germline ends. Germline assignment: CDR1 ENHRY and CDR2 SYGVKD. The CDR3 covers 14 residues. CDR3 DNA sequence: TGTGCCAGCACACTAGACGGACTCCAAGAGACCCAGTACTTC. Its translation is CASTLDGLQETQYF.

This chain uses TRBV29-1 with TRBJ2-7; 12 nucleotides agree with TRBD1. With 6 bases clipped from V and 5 bases from J, the junction kept 5 bases outside the gene matches. The germline CDR1 and CDR2 sequences are SQVTM and ANQGSEA. This CDR3 is built from 13 residues. This CDR3 is CSVPGQGAHEQYF. CDR3 nucleotides: TGCAGCGTGCCGGGACAGGGGGCCCACGAGCAGTACTTC.

In its sample, this clonotype was seen a few times. The junction differs from germline at one of its ends, possibly a read error. The chain employs TRBV2 and TRBJ2-5, with unresolved D. The germline gives CDR1 SNHLY, CDR2 FYNNEI. This CDR3 comprises 15 residues. CDR3 bases: TGCGCCAGCAGCCAAGAACTATTGCAGCAAGAGACCCAGTACTTC. It yields the protein CASSQELLQQETQYF.

This clonotype was counted between two and nine times. The J gene is TRBJ2-2, the V gene TRBV25-1; 8 bases line up with TRBD1. CDR3 size: 16 residues. CDR1 MGHDK and CDR2 SYGVNS come from the germline V gene. V lost 6 bases and J lost 4; bases outside the gene matches: 10. The CDR3 coding sequence is TGTGCCAGCAGCCGTTCCGGACAGGGTAGCACCGGGGAGCTGTTTTTT. Protein: CASSRSGQGSTGELFF.

The V call is TRBV19, the J call TRBJ2-7; TRBD1 aligns across 8 bases. V gave up 10 bases and J gave up 6 bases; unmatched junction bases: 17. This CDR3 has 15 residues. Looked up from germline, CDR1 is LNHDA and CDR2 is SQIVND (reference sequence). The DNA for the CDR3 is TGTGCCAACAGTCCAGGGGGCGCCCTATCCGGCGAGCAGTACTTC. It specifies CANSPGGALSGEQYF.

V and J are TRBV5-1 and TRBJ1-2; weak D call: TRBD1 (6 bases). The CDR3 consists of 13 residues. The germline gives CDR1 SGHRS, CDR2 YFSETQ. Between the trimmed V and J ends, which lost 4 bases and 5 bases, there was a span of 12 bases. CDR3 nucleotide sequence: TGCGCCAGCAGCATCAGGGGCTCATATGGCTACACCTTC. The encoded protein is CASSIRGSYGYTF.

The rearrangement joins TRBV19 to TRBJ2-1; 10 bases line up with TRBD2. Trimming removed 5 bases from V and 7 bases from J; junction bases left unmatched: 8. From germline, CDR1 is LNHDA and CDR2 SQIVND (reference sequence). The CDR3 has 15 amino acids. CDR3 protein: CASSLAGGQWNEQFF. The CDR3 coding sequence is TGTGCCAGTAGTTTAGCGGGAGGCCAATGGAATGAGCAGTTCTTC.

This clonotype has only a few counts. The rearrangement joins TRBV20-1 to TRBJ2-7; D remains unclear. V was shortened by 1 base and J by 3 bases, with 10 bases between the two germline ends. This CDR3 contains 13 residues. Germline V CDR1 and CDR2: DFQATT, SNEGSKA (reference sequence). The CDR3 coding sequence is TGCAGTGCTAGAGCCTCGAGAGGCTACGAGCAGTACTTC. This encodes CSARASRGYEQYF.

CDR3 region: CASSGTLYTGELFF. The DNA of the CDR3 is TGTGCCAGCAGCGGGACACTTTACACCGGGGAGCTGTTTTTT. The V gene is TRBV7-6, the J gene TRBJ2-2; a weak D match, TRBD1 (6 bases). Germline V gives CDR1 SGHVS, CDR2 FNYEAQ. The V and J ends lost 5 bases and 3 bases respectively, with 10 bases between them. The CDR3 sequence is 14 residues long.